The TCR beta chain described here comes from a study of blood T cell repertoires in COVID-19. TCRdb keeps only in-frame clones here, not all; method: immunoSEQ multiplex PCR. The repertoire holds around 300,000 clones, with 75% to 90% as singletons. This CDR3 has 14 amino acids. V lost 4 bases, J lost 3 bases, and 4 bases stayed unmatched. Germline CDR1 and CDR2: SGHRS and YFSETQ. The sequence was collected from a man aged 50 or older with acute or convalescent COVID-19. This chain uses TRBV5-1 with TRBJ1-2; TRBD1 matches 9 bases. The sample comprised peripheral blood. CDR3 residues: CASSPGQGHYGYTF. In nucleotides, the CDR3 is TGCGCCAGCAGCCCGGGACAGGGTCACTATGGCTACACCTTC.